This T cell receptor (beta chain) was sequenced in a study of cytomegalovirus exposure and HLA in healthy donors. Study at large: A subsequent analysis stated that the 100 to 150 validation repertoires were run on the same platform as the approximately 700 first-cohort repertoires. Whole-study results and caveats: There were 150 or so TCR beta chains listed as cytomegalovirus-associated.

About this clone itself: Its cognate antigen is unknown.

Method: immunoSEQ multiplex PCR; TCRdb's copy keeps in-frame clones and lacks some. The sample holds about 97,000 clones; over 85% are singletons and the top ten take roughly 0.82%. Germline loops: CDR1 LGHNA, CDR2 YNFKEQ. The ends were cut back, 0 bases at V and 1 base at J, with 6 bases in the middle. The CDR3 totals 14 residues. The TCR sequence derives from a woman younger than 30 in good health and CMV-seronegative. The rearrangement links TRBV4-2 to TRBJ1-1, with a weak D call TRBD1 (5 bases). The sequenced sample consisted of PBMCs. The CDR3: CASSQDRGNTEAFF. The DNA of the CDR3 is TGTGCCAGCAGCCAAGATAGGGGGAACACTGAAGCTTTCTTT.